These 13 T cell receptor beta chains came from one sample sequenced in a study of beta chain features in type 1 diabetes. Reverse transcribing all isolated RNA meant expressed TCRB transcripts were sequenced. Only in-frame clones appear in the TCRdb table, and some are missing; sequencing was by immunoSEQ multiplex PCR. This sample yields over 150,000 clones, of which around 8% are seen a single time; 0.55% to 0.75% belongs to the top ten. What was sequenced was central memory CD4+ T cells from blood. All receptors come from a man younger than 35 in good health.

This chain uses TRBV29-1 with TRBJ1-1, with TRBD1 matching 7 bases. Per germline, CDR1 SQVTM and CDR2 ANQGSEA. The trim removed 4 bases at V and 0 bases at J, leaving 5 bases unmatched. The length of the CDR3 is 14 residues. CDR3: CSVVAGGMNTEAFF. CDR3 nucleotide sequence: TGCAGCGTTGTGGCAGGGGGAATGAACACTGAAGCTTTCTTT.

The rearrangement links TRBV7-3 to TRBJ2-7; perhaps TRBD1 as D (6 bases). This CDR3 is 14 amino acids long. The germline CDR1 and CDR2 sequences are SGHTA and FQGTGA. Trimming took off 1 base at V and 3 bases at J, with 10 bases between the two ends. CDR3: CASSLMGAGYEQYF. The CDR3 DNA is TGTGCCAGCAGCTTAATGGGGGCGGGCTACGAGCAGTACTTC.

This clone was detected a few times. V is TRBV6-5 and J is TRBJ1-6, with D uncertain. The CDR3 contains 15 residues. V gave up 2 bases and J gave up 7 bases, with 12 bases separating them. Germline CDR1 reads MNHEY; CDR2 reads SVGAGI. CDR3 nucleotide sequence: TGTGCCAGCAGTTACGGCGTACAGATCAATTCACCCCTCCACTTT. Residues: CASSYGVQINSPLHF.

This clone showed up just a few times. Other DNA sequences in this specimen translate into the identical CDR3. The CDR3 sequence is CASSSRQGTNEKLFF. CDR3 coding DNA: TGTGCCAGCAGCTCTAGACAGGGCACTAATGAAAAACTGTTTTTT. The V and J genes are TRBV7-9 and TRBJ1-4; 7 bases are a match to TRBD1. This CDR3 has 15 amino acids. The V segment lost 4 bases and the J segment 2 bases; nucleotides outside the gene matches: 4. The germline CDR1 and CDR2 sequences are SEHNR and FQNEAQ (reference sequence).

The chain is built from TRBV9 and TRBJ2-2; a possible D gene is TRBD1 (7 bases). The CDR3 has 16 amino acids. Germline V gives CDR1 SGDLS, CDR2 YYNGEE. V was clipped by 3 bases and J by 5 bases, with 17 bases between them. CDR3 protein: CASSAEGAGRTGELFF. The CDR3 nucleotides read TGTGCCAGCAGCGCCGAGGGGGCAGGGAGGACCGGGGAGCTGTTTTTT.

This clone was counted at least ten times. The gene calls are TRBV27 and TRBJ2-7, with D perhaps matching TRBD2 (5 bases). The CDR3 contains 12 residues. Germline V gene data show CDR1 as MNHEY and CDR2 as SMNVEV (reference sequence). V lost 8 bases and J lost 7, with 15 bases in between. In DNA, the CDR3 is TGTGCCAGCTGGGAGACCGGTCGGGAGCAGTACTTC. As protein: CASWETGREQYF.

The rearrangement joins TRBV5-1 to TRBJ2-3, with TRBD1 identical over 7 bases. Per germline, CDR1 SGHRS and CDR2 YFSETQ. The CDR3 has 16 amino acids. Trimming at V came to 4 bases and at J to 0 bases, leaving 8 bases not matched to a gene. The CDR3 is CASSTQPGQSTDTQYF. DNA of the CDR3: TGCGCCAGCAGCACCCAACCGGGACAGAGCACAGATACGCAGTATTTT.

The chain links TRBV9 to TRBJ2-1, with 7 bases fitting TRBD1. Germline CDR1 reads SGDLS; CDR2 reads YYNGEE. Unmatched junction bases numbered 4, after V lost 0 bases and J lost 13 bases. This CDR3 contains 12 residues. CDR3 coding DNA: TGTGCCAGCAGCGTAGAATCAGGGGGACAGTTCTTC. Residues: CASSVESGGQFF.

The rearrangement links TRBV11-2 to TRBJ2-1; 12 bases line up with TRBD2. CDR1 is SGHAT, CDR2 FQNNGV, per germline. With V trimmed by 5 bases and J by 0 bases, 5 bases remained unmatched. This CDR3 comprises 17 residues. The CDR3 protein is CASSRLAGGSSYNEQFF. The CDR3 DNA reads as TGTGCCAGCAGCCGCCTAGCGGGAGGGAGCTCCTACAATGAGCAGTTCTTC.

This clone was recorded at least ten times. As DNA, the CDR3 is TGCAGCGTTGGGACAGGTCTCACTGAAGCTTTCTTT. Protein: CSVGTGLTEAFF. The chain is built from TRBV29-1 and TRBJ1-1; TRBD1 matches at 7 bases. The germline V gene encodes CDR1 SQVTM and CDR2 ANQGSEA. The V segment lost 4 bases and the J segment 4 bases; nucleotides outside the gene matches: 3. The CDR3 is 12 amino acids.

This clone appeared a few times. The gene calls are TRBV5-5 and TRBJ2-5; 7 nucleotides align to TRBD1. Trimming removed 6 bases from V and 4 bases from J; junction bases left unmatched: 9. Per the germline V gene, CDR1 is SGHKS and CDR2 is YYEKEE (reference sequence). CDR3 length: 14 amino acids. CDR3: CASNGRGGGETQYF. The DNA for the CDR3 is TGTGCCAGCAATGGGAGAGGGGGCGGAGAGACCCAGTACTTC.

The rearrangement links TRBV5-8 to TRBJ1-2; D is ambiguous. CDR1 is SGHTS, CDR2 YDEGEE, per germline. Deletions cut 0 bases from V and 8 bases from J, with 14 bases between. This CDR3 spans 14 amino acids. Here the CDR3 reads CASSLVTGRQGYTF. CDR3 sequence (DNA): TGTGCCAGCAGCTTGGTAACGGGGAGGCAAGGCTACACCTTC.

The chain employs TRBV29-1 and TRBJ2-7, with D unclear. V lost 4 bases and J lost 2, with 6 bases in between. The length of the CDR3 is 11 residues. Germline V CDR1 and CDR2: SQVTM, ANQGSEA. DNA of the CDR3: TGCAGCGTTGGCAGAACCTACGAGCAGTACTTC. Amino acids: CSVGRTYEQYF.